This TCR beta chain was captured by sequencing in a study of CD8+CD57+ T cells in acquired aplastic anemia. The study, taken as a whole, reports: Patients versus controls showed no significant CD8+ Simpson's diversity difference. Some 31 sequences, all CD8+ CDR3, were shared between patients and controls.

Germline lookup yields CDR1 SNHLY and CDR2 FYNNEI. This CDR3 is 15 amino acids long. The V segment lost 7 bases and the J segment 5 bases; nucleotides outside the gene matches: 12. Details on this clonotype: What it recognizes is unknown.

The TCR beta profiling, which covered VDJ combination and CDR3 sequence, was carried out using genomic DNA as the template. Via MiXCR, TCRdb re-called the reads, giving one row per CDR3 protein. The repertoire consists of under 350,000 distinct CDR3 sequences, with approximately 55% occurring once and the leading ten covering 6.5% to 10%. The V call is TRBV2, the J call TRBJ2-7, with 9 positions matching TRBD1. The TCR comes from a human donor with severe aplastic anemia or a healthy control (not recorded which). Sequenced input: sorted CD4+, CD8+, or CD8+CD57+ T cells (not recorded which) from PBMCs. The CDR3 loop reads CASIPPGTGSHEQYF. CDR3 DNA sequence: TGTGCCAGCATCCCCCCCGGGACAGGGAGCCACGAGCAGTACTTC.